The rows below give T cell receptor beta chains drawn from one sample of a study of Ad26.COV2.S vaccination and SARS-CoV-2 variants. TCRdb's copy holds only in-frame clones and misses some; the assay was immunoSEQ multiplex PCR. The top ten hold approximately 3.3% of the sample, which has hundreds of thousands of clones, approximately 87% seen once. The sample was peripheral blood, taken in a trial of Ad26.COV2.S vaccine versus placebo. These receptors were taken from a person between 18 and 65 years old who received the Ad26.COV2.S COVID-19 vaccine or a placebo. Each CDR3 is given with its conserved first and last residue. Each record gives: V gene, J gene, D gene, clone size, CDR3 protein. D genes are given only for firm matches. A clone size is listed for some rows: how often the clone was seen (once, few, many), or a class if it is expanded.

>TRBV10-2|TRBJ2-1|TRBD2|once
CASIGASGDNEQFF
>TRBV30|TRBJ1-3|.|.
CAGLRTAGNTIYF
>TRBV15|TRBJ1-1|.|.
CATSRDPRKLALNTEAFF
>TRBV3-1/TRBV3-2|TRBJ1-1|.|.
CASSQQGNTEAFF
>TRBV6-5|TRBJ1-5|.|few
CASSSGGTNQPQHF
>TRBV3-1/TRBV3-2|TRBJ2-2|TRBD1|.
CASSQGHPGTEITGELFF
>TRBV16|TRBJ1-1|.|.
CASSPPRGRNTEAFF
>TRBV19|TRBJ2-5|TRBD1|.
CASSTQGARDETQYF
>TRBV10-2|TRBJ2-6|.|once
CASSEGRPSGANVLTF
>TRBV18|TRBJ1-2|.|.
CASSPNGRDTNYGYTF
>TRBV28|TRBJ2-1|TRBD1|.
CASRLGQGRFNEQFF
>TRBV19|TRBJ2-3|TRBD2|.
CASSKGLAGVTDTQYF
>TRBV19|TRBJ1-2|.|.
CASSIDPFGYTF
>TRBV5-1|TRBJ1-4|.|.
CASSFGVTNEKLFF
>TRBV18|TRBJ1-5|.|.
CASSQDGAAPQHF
>TRBV4-2|TRBJ1-2|.|.
CASSQAGGGQAVGYTF
>TRBV19|TRBJ2-1|.|.
CASSIDKRLNEQFF
>TRBV12-3/TRBV12-4|TRBJ1-4|.|.
CASRRQDNEKLFF
>TRBV6-1|TRBJ2-1|.|.
CASSEFSDSYNEQFF
>TRBV6-6|TRBJ2-2|.|.
CASSSNTGELFF
>TRBV9|TRBJ2-1|.|.
CASSVSGTDYNEQFF
>TRBV5-1|TRBJ2-5|.|.
CASSAQETQYF
>TRBV6-5|TRBJ1-1|.|.
CASRGPATEAFF
>TRBV7-2|TRBJ2-4|.|once
CASSTENIQYF
>TRBV19|TRBJ1-1|.|.
CASKWGSNTEAFF
>TRBV11-1|TRBJ1-1|.|.
CASSSGQMNTEAFF
>TRBV2|TRBJ1-1|.|.
CASSEALQGAEAFF